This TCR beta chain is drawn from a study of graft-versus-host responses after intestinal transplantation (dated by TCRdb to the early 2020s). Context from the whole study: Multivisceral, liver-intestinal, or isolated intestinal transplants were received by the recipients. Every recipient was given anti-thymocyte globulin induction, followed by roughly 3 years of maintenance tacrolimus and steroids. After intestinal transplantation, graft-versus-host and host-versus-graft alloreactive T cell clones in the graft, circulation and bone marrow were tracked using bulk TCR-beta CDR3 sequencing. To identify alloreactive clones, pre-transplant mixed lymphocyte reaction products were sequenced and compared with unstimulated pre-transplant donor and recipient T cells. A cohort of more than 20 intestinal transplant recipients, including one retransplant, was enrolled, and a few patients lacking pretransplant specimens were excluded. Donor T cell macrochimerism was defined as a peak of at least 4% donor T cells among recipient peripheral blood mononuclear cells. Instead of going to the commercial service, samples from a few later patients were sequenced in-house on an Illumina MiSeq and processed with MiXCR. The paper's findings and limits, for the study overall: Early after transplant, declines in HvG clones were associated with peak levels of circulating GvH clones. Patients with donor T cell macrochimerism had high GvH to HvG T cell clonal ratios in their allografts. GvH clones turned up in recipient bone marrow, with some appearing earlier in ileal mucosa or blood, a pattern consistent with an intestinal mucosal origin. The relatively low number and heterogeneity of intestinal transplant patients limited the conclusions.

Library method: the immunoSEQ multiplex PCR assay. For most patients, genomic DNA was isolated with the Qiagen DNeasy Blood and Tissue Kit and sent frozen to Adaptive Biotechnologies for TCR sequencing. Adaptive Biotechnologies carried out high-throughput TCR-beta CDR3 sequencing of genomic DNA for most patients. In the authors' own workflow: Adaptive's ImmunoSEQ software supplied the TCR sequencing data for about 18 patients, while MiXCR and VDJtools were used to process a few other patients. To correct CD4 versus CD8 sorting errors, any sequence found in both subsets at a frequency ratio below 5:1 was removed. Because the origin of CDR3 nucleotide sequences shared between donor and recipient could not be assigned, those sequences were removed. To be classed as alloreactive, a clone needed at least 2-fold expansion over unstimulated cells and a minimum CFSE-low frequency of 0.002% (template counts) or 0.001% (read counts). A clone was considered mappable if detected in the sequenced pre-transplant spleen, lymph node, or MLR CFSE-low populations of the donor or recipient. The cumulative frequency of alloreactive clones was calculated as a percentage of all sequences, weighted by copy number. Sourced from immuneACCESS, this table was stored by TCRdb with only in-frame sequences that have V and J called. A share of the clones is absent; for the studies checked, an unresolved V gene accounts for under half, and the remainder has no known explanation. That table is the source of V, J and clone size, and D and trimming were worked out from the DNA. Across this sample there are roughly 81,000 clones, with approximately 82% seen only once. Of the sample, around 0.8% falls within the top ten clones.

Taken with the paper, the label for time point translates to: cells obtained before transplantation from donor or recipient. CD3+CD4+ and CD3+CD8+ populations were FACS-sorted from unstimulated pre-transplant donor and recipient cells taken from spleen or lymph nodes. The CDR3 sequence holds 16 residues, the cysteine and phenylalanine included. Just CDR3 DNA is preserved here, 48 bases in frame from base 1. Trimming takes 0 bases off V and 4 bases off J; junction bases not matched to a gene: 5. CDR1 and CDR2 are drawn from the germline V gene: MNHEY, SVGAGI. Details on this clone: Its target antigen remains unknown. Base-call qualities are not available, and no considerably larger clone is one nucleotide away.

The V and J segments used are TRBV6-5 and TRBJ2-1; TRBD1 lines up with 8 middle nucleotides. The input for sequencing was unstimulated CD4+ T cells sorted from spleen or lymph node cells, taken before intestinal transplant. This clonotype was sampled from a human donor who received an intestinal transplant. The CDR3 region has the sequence CASSYSFQGAYNEQFF. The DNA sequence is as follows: TGTGCCAGCAGTTACTCGTTCCAGGGGGCATACAATGAGCAGTTCTTC.